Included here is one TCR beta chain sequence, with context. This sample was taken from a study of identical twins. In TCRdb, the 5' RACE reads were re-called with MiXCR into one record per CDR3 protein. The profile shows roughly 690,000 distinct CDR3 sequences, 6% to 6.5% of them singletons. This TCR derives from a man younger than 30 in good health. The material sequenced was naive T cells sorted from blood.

The CDR3 DNA sequence: TGTGCCAGCAGCTTAGTAGCAGGGGCTGGAAACACCATATATTTT. Encoded protein: CASSLVAGAGNTIYF. V usage is TRBV7-8 and J usage is TRBJ1-3; a possible D gene is TRBD1 (6 bases). The CDR3 is made up of 15 amino acids. V dropped 1 base and J dropped 2 bases, with 9 bases sitting between them. CDR1 is SGHVS and CDR2 is FQNEAQ in the germline V gene. The full variable domain, rest sourced from reference TRBV7-8 and TRBJ1-3, is GAGVSQSPRYKVAKRGQDVALRCDPISGHVSLFWYQQALGQGPEFLTYFQNEAQLDKSGLPSDRFFAERPEGSVSTLKIQRTQQEDSAVYLCASSLVAGAGNTIYFGEGSWLTVV.